This T cell receptor beta chain was recorded in a study of blood T cell dynamics during melanoma immunotherapy. Study in general: Metastatic melanoma patients received first-line pembrolizumab or nivolumab plus ipilimumab.

Time point reported: week 3, after first cycle of checkpoint inhibitor. No patient had earlier systemic cancer treatment, concurrent immunosuppressants, or another active cancer. DNA loading was fixed at approximately 0.35 ug for all bulk PBMC samples. The protocol was immunoSEQ multiplex PCR, while the TCRdb copy is restricted to in-frame clones and leaves out a portion. The sample consists of 9,900 or so clones, under 90% of them appearing once. V lost 0 bases and J 0 bases, leaving 12 bases between the germline ends. Per germline, CDR1 LGHNA and CDR2 YNFKEQ. The CDR3 loop spans 16 amino acids. The clonotype originates from a human donor with melanoma. Material: blood, obtained from a patient treated with checkpoint blockade. The chain has TRBV4-2 and TRBJ2-7; perhaps TRBD2 as D (5 bases). The CDR3 DNA is TGTGCCAGCAGCCAAGATACGGGGAGAAGCTCCTACGAGCAGTACTTC. Translation gives CASSQDTGRSSYEQYF.